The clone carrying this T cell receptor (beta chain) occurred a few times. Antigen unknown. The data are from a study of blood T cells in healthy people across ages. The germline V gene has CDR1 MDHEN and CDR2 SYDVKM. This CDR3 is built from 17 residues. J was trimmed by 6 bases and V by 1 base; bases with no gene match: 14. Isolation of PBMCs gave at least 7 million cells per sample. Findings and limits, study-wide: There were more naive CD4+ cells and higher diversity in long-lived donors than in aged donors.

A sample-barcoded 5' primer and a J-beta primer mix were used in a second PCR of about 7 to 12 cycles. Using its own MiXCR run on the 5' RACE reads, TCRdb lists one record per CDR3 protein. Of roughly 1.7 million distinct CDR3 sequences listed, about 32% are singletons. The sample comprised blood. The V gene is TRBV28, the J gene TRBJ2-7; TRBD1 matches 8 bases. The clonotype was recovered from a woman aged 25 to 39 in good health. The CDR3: CASSLSLGQGIRVEQYF. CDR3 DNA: TGTGCCAGCAGTTTATCCCTCGGACAGGGAATTCGGGTCGAGCAGTACTTC.